This T cell receptor (beta chain) was sequenced for a study of cytomegalovirus exposure and HLA in healthy donors. A word on this clone: The antigen is unknown.

Findings and caveats of the study: A later analysis associated some 16,000 TCR beta sequences with HLA alleles at a 0.05 false discovery rate. When presence/absence was analysed, sequencing depth was taken to be roughly uniform across donors.

Vbeta (60) and Jbeta (13) primers were used in the PCR. Here immunoSEQ multiplex PCR was the method, and the copy in TCRdb shows in-frame clones only, minus some. In the table there are 85,000 to 100,000 clones, approximately 81% of which are singletons. Germline lookup yields CDR1 SGHAT and CDR2 FQNNGV. The CDR3 is made up of 14 amino acids. V lost 3 bases and J 1 base, leaving 7 bases between the germline ends. Sequenced sample: PBMCs. V and J are TRBV11-2 and TRBJ2-4; TRBD2 might be the D (5 bases). The receptor was isolated from a woman between 35 and 50 years old in good health and CMV-seropositive. CDR3 DNA sequence: TGTGCCAGCAGCTTTCCGGGGGCCAAAAACATTCAGTACTTC. This sequence encodes CASSFPGAKNIQYF.